This T cell receptor (beta chain) was obtained from a study of T-cell memory formation after mild COVID-19. MiXCR was run by TCRdb on the 5' RACE reads, yielding one entry per CDR3 protein. The sample includes approximately 170,000 distinct CDR3 sequences, 10% to 15% seen only once; the top ten take approximately 3.4%. Trimming shortened V by 7 bases and J by 6 bases, and 11 bases separated the two germline ends. The CDR3 loop spans 12 amino acids. The germline gives CDR1 SGHRS, CDR2 YFSETQ. This TCR derives from a man aged 18-30 years who had mild COVID-19 (a few samples of this study predate the infection). Cell type and time point are not known. The sequencing input was PBMCs or a T cell subset sorted from them (not recorded which). The chain carries TRBV5-1 and TRBJ1-5; D is unresolved. The CDR3 is CASPPLCQPQHF. The CDR3 DNA sequence: TGCGCCAGCCCGCCGTTGTGTCAGCCCCAGCATTTT.